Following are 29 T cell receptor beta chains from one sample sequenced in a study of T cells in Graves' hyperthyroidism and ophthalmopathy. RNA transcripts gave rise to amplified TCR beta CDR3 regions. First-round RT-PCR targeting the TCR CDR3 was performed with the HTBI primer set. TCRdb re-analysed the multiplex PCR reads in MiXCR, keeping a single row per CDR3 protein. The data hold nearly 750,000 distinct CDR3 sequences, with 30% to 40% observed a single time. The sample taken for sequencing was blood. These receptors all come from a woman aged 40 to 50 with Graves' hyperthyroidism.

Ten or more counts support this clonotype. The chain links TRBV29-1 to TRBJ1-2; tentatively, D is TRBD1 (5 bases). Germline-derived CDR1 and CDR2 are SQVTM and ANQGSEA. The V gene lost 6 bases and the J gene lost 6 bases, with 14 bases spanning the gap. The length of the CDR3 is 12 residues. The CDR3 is CSVADSLHGYTF. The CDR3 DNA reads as TGCAGCGTCGCCGACAGCCTTCATGGCTACACCTTC.

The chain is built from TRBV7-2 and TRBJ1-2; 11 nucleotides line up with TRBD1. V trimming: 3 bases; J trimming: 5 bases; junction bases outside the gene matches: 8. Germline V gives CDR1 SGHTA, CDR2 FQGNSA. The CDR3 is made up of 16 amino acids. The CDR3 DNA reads TGTGCCAGCAGCTTGGGACAGGGGGGAGGATTTTATGGCTACACCTTC. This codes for CASSLGQGGGFYGYTF. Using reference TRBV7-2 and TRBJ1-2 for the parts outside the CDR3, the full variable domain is GAGVSQSPSNKVTEKGKDVELRCDPISGHTALYWYRQSLGQGLEFLIYFQGNSAPDKSGLPSDRFSAERTGGSVSTLTIQRTQQEDSAVYLCASSLGQGGGFYGYTFGSGTRLTVV.

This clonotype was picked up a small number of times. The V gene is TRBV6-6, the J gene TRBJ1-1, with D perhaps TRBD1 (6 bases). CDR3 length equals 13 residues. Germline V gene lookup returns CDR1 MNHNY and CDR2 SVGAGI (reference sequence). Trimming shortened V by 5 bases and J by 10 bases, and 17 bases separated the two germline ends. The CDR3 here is CASSPQGRPGAFF. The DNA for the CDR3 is TGTGCCAGCAGTCCTCAGGGGCGCCCTGGAGCTTTCTTT.

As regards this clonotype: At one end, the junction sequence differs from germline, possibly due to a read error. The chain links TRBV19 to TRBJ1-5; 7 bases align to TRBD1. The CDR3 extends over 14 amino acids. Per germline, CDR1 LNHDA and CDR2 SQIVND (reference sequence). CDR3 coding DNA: TGTGCCAGCAGTATCGGACAGGGCAATCAGCCCCAGCATTTT. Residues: CASSIGQGNQPQHF.

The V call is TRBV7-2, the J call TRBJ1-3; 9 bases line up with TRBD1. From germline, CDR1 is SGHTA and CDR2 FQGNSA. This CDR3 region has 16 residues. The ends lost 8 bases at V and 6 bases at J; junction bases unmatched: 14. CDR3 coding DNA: TGTGCCAGCTCACCACCGGCGGGACAGGGAATAAACACCATATATTTT. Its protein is CASSPPAGQGINTIYF.

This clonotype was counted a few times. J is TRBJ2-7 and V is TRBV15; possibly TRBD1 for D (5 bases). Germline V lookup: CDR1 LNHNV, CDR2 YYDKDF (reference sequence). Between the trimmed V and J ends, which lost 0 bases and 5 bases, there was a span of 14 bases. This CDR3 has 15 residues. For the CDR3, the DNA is TGTGCCACCAGCAGAGAACTACAGGATCTAGACGAGCAGTACTTC. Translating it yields CATSRELQDLDEQYF.

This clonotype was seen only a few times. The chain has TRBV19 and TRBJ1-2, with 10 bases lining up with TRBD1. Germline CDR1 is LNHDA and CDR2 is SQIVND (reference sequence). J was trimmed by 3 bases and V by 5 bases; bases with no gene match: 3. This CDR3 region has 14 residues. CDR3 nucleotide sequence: TGTGCCAGTAGTCCCGGGACAGGGGACTATGGCTACACCTTC. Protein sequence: CASSPGTGDYGYTF.

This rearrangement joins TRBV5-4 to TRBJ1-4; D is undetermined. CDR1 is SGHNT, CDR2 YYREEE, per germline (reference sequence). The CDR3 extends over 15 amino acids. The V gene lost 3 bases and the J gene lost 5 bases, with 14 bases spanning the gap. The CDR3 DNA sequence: TGTGCCAGCAGCTCGGGTCCAGGTGGGAATGAAAAACTGTTTTTT. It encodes CASSSGPGGNEKLFF. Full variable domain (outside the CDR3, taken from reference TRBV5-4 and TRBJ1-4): ETGVTQSPTHLIKTRGQQVTLRCSSQSGHNTVSWYQQALGQGPQFIFQYYREEENGRGNFPPRFSGLQFPNYSSELNVNALELDDSALYLCASSSGPGGNEKLFFGSGTQLSVL.

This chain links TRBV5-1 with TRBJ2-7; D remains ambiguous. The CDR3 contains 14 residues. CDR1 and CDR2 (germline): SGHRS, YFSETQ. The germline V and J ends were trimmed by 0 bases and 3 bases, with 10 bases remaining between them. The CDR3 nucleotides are TGCGCCAGCAGCTTGGATCAGGTCCGCTACGAGCAGTACTTC. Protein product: CASSLDQVRYEQYF. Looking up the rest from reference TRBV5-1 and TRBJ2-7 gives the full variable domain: KAGVTQTPRYLIKTRGQQVTLSCSPISGHRSVSWYQQTPGQGLQFLFEYFSETQRNKGNFPGRFSGRQFSNSRSEMNVSTLELGDSALYLCASSLDQVRYEQYFGPGTRLTVT.

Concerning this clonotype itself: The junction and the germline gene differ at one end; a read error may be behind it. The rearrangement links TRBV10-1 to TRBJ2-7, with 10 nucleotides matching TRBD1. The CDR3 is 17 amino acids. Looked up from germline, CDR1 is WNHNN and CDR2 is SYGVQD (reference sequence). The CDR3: CASSPLWSGQGVHEQYF. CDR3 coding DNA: TGTGCCAGCAGTCCGTTATGGAGCGGACAGGGGGTCCACGAGCAGTACTTC.

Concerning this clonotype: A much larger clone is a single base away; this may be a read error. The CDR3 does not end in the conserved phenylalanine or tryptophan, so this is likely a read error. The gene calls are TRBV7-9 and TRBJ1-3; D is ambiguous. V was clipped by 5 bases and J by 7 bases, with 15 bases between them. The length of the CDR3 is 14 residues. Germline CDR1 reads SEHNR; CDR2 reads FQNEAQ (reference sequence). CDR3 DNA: TGTGCCAGCAGCGCCCCAACATCGAGTAACACCATATATCTT. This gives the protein CASSAPTSSNTIYL.

The CDR3 sequence: CASSRLAGIGETQYF. DNA for the CDR3: TGTGCCAGCAGCCGTCTAGCGGGGATAGGTGAGACCCAGTACTTC. The chain combines TRBV5-8 with TRBJ2-5; 9 bases match TRBD2. In germline, CDR1 is SGHTS, CDR2 YDEGEE. Trimming cost V 4 bases and J 5 bases; bases outside gene matches: 9. This CDR3 is built from 15 residues.

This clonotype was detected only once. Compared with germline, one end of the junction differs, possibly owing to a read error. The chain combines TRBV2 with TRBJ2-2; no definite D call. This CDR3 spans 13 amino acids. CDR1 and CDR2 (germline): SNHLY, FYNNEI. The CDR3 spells CASSPQRTGELFF. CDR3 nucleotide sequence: TGTGCTAGCAGCCCCCAGAGAACCGGGGAGCTGTTTTTT.

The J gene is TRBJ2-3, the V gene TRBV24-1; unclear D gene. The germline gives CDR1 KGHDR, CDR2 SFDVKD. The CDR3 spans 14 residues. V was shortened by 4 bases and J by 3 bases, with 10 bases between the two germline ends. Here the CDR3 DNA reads TGTGCCACCAGTGACACCAGACGGACAGATACGCAGTATTTT. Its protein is CATSDTRRTDTQYF.

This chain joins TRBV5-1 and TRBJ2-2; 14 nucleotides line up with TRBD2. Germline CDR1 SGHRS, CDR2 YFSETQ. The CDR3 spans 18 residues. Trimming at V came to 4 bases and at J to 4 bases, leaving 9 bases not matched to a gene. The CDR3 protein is CASSQGTSGSIGTGELFF. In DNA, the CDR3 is TGCGCCAGCAGCCAGGGGACTAGCGGGAGTATAGGCACCGGGGAGCTGTTTTTT. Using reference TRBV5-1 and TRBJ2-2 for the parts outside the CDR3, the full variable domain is KAGVTQTPRYLIKTRGQQVTLSCSPISGHRSVSWYQQTPGQGLQFLFEYFSETQRNKGNFPGRFSGRQFSNSRSEMNVSTLELGDSALYLCASSQGTSGSIGTGELFFGEGSRLTVL.

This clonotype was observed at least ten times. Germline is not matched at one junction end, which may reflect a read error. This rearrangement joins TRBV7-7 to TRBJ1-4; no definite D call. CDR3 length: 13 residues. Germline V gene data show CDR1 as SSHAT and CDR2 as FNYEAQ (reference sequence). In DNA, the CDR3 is TGTGCTAGCAGCTTGAATCTTGATGAAAAACTGTTTTTT. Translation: CASSLNLDEKLFF. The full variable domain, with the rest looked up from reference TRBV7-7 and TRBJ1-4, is GAGVSQSPRYKVTKRGQDVTLRCDPISSHATLYWYQQALGQGPEFLTYFNYEAQPDKSGLPSDRFSAERPEGSISTLTIQRTEQRDSAMYRCASSLNLDEKLFFGSGTQLSVL.

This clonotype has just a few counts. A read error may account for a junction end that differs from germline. DNA of the CDR3: TGCAGTGCCAGAGAGGGGGCAGCCCACACTGAAGCTTTCTTT. Translation gives CSAREGAAHTEAFF. The chain uses TRBV20-1 and TRBJ1-1; TRBD1 aligns across 7 bases. The V gene's germline CDR1 is DFQATT and CDR2 SNEGSKA (reference sequence). This CDR3 spans 14 amino acids.

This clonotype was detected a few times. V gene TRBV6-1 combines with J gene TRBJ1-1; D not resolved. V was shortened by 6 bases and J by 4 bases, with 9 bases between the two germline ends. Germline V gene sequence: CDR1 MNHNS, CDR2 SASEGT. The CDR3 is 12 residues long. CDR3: CASSKASTEAFF. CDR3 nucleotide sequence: TGTGCCAGCAGCAAGGCCAGCACTGAAGCTTTCTTT.

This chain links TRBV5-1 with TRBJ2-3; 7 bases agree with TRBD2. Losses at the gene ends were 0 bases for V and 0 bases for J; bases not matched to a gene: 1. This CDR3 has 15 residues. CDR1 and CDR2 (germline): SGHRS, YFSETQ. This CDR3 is CASSLGDYSTDTQYF. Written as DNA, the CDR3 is TGCGCCAGCAGCTTGGGGGACTATAGCACAGATACGCAGTATTTT. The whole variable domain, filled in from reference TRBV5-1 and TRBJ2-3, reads KAGVTQTPRYLIKTRGQQVTLSCSPISGHRSVSWYQQTPGQGLQFLFEYFSETQRNKGNFPGRFSGRQFSNSRSEMNVSTLELGDSALYLCASSLGDYSTDTQYFGPGTRLTVL.

The CDR3 DNA follows: TGTGCCAGCAGAATACAGGGGTGGCCTGGGGCCAACGTCCTGACTTTC. It encodes CASRIQGWPGANVLTF. The J gene is TRBJ2-6, the V gene TRBV7-2; 7 nucleotides agree with TRBD1. The CDR3 has 16 residues. Germline CDR1 and CDR2: SGHTA and FQGNSA. Trimming took 6 bases from V and 2 from J; bases not matched to a gene: 7.

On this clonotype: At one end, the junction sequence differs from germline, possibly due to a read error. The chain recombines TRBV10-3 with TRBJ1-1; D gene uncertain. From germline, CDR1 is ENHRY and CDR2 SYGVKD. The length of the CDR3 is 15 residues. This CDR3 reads CASSYSAGWNTEAFF. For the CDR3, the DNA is TGTGCCAGCAGTTACTCGGCAGGCTGGAACACTGAAGCTTTCTTT.

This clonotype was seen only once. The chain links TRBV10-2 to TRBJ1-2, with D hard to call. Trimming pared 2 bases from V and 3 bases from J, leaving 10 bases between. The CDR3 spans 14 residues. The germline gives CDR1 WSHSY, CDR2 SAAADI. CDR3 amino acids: CASSETSPHYGYTF. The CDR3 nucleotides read TGCGCCAGCAGTGAGACTAGCCCCCACTATGGCTACACCTTC.

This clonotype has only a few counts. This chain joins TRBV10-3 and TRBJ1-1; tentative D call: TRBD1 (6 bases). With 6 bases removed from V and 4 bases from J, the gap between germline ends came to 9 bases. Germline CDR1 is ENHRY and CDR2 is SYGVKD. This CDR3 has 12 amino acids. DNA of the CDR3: TGTGCCATCAGGAACAGGGCCACTGAAGCTTTCTTT. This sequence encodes CAIRNRATEAFF.

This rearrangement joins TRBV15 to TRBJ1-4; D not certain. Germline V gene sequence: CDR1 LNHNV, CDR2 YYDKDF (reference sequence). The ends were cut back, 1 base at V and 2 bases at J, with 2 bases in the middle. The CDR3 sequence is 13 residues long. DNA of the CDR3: TGTGCCACCAGCAGAGCGACTAATGAAAAACTGTTTTTT. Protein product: CATSRATNEKLFF.

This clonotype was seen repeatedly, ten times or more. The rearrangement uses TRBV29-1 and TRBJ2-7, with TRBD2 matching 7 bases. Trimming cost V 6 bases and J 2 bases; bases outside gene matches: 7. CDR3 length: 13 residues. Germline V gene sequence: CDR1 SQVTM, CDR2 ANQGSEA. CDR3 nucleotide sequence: TGCAGCGTGAGACTCCGGGGGGCCTACGAGCAGTACTTC. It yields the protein CSVRLRGAYEQYF.

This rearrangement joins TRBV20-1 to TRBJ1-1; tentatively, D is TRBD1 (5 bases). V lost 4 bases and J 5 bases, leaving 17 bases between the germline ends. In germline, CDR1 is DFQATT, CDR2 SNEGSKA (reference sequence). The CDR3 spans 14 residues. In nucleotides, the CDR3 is TGCAGTGCTATGGGGCGCTTCCGGGAGACTGAAGCTTTCTTT. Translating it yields CSAMGRFRETEAFF.

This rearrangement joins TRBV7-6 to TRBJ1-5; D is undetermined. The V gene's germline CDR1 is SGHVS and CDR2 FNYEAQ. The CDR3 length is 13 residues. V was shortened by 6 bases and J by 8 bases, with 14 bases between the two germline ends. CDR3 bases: TGTGCCAGCAGTTACCCCCCCCAGGAGCCCCAGCATTTT. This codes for CASSYPPQEPQHF.

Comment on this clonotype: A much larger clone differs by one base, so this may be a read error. The CDR3 sequence is CASTNRVPDSPLHF. For the CDR3, the DNA is TGCGCCAGCACCAACCGGGTTCCCGATTCACCCCTCCACTTT. The chain uses TRBV5-1 and TRBJ1-6; D gene uncertain. The CDR3 sequence is 14 residues long. Germline lookup yields CDR1 SGHRS and CDR2 YFSETQ. The V end was cut by 6 bases, the J end by 8 bases, with 15 bases between.

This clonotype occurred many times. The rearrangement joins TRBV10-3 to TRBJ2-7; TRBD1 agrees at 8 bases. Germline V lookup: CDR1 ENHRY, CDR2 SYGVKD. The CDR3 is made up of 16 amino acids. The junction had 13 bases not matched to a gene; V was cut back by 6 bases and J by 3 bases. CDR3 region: CAISRFTTGEFYEQYF. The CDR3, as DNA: TGTGCCATCAGCCGATTTACGACAGGGGAGTTCTACGAGCAGTACTTC.